This TCR beta chain was found in a study of blood T cell repertoires in COVID-19. Turning to the study itself: Italy, Spain and the United States were the sources of the convalescent and acute COVID-19 samples.

Looked up from germline, CDR1 is SGDLS and CDR2 is YYNGEE. Trimming removed 4 bases from V and 4 bases from J; junction bases left unmatched: 13. The CDR3 consists of 16 residues. How the authors handled the data: Reference gene primer amplification gave nucleated cell count estimates. Using immunoSEQ multiplex PCR, the repertoire was profiled, and TCRdb retains in-frame clones only, with some absent. The V and J calls and clone size were taken over from that table, and D and trimming were inferred from the DNA. There are roughly 230,000 clones in the sample; 88% occur only once, and over 1.5% lies in the top ten. This clone appeared a single time.

The sequence came from a man between 65 and 79 years old with acute or convalescent COVID-19. The sequenced material came from peripheral blood. V usage is TRBV9 and J usage is TRBJ2-5, with 7 positions matching TRBD2. The CDR3 spells CASSPSPAGDGETQYF. In DNA, the CDR3 is TGTGCCAGCAGCCCTTCCCCTGCGGGAGATGGAGAGACCCAGTACTTC.